The 10 T cell receptor beta chains given below trace back to one sample, sequenced in a study of beta chain features in type 1 diabetes (dated by TCRdb to between 2018 and 2020). The library was prepared using the immunoSEQ multiplex PCR assay. All of the isolated RNA was reverse transcribed with the High Capacity cDNA Reverse Transcription Kit, so expressed TCRB transcripts were sequenced. This immuneACCESS table, as held by TCRdb, lists in-frame sequences with V and J called but not all clones. Of the missing ones, under half trace to an unresolved V gene in checked studies; the others have no known cause. The sample data list some 270,000 clones, and 8% of these were observed just once. The ten top clones hold approximately 0.93% of the sample. Specimen: central memory CD4+ T cells from blood. Source of these receptors: a woman in her late teens or twenties in good health.

This chain uses TRBV7-9 with TRBJ2-1; D ambiguous. CDR1 is SEHNR, CDR2 FQNEAQ, per germline (reference sequence). This CDR3 has 15 amino acids. Trimming stripped 1 base from V and 3 bases from J, with 10 bases between. CDR3 sequence (DNA): TGTGCCAGCAGCTTAGGGGCGGCGGTCTACAATGAGCAGTTCTTC. It is translated as CASSLGAAVYNEQFF.

This clone has a handful of counts. This chain joins TRBV15 and TRBJ1-1; D remains ambiguous. Germline V gives CDR1 LNHNV, CDR2 YYDKDF (reference sequence). The CDR3 has 16 residues. Trimming pared 1 base from V and 6 bases from J, leaving 18 bases between. The CDR3 DNA sequence: TGTGCCACCAGCAGAGTCGGTACCAGGAAGGGTGCTGAAGCTTTCTTT. Protein sequence: CATSRVGTRKGAEAFF.

The J gene is TRBJ1-1, the V gene TRBV13; no clear D. The germline V gene has CDR1 PRHDT and CDR2 FYEKMQ (reference sequence). The CDR3 extends over 11 amino acids. V lost 8 bases to trimming and J lost 4 bases, with 8 bases between them. This CDR3 is CASQVTTEAFF. The CDR3, as DNA: TGTGCCAGCCAGGTGACCACTGAAGCTTTCTTT. Variable domain in full (rest from reference TRBV13 and TRBJ1-1): AAGVIQSPRHLIKEKRETATLKCYPIPRHDTVYWYQQGPGQDPQFLISFYEKMQSDKGSIPDRFSAQQFSDYHSELNMSSLELGDSALYFCASQVTTEAFFGQGTRLTVV.

Details on this clone: This sample includes further DNA sequences coding for the same CDR3. The chain uses TRBV15 and TRBJ1-5; 8 bases fit TRBD1. V shed 3 bases and J 7 bases; nucleotides not matched to a gene: 8. The CDR3 contains 15 residues. Per the germline V gene, CDR1 is LNHNV and CDR2 is YYDKDF (reference sequence). The CDR3 loop is CATSSRTGLGQPQHF. The CDR3 bases are TGTGCCACCAGCAGCAGGACAGGGTTGGGGCAGCCCCAGCATTTT.

The V call is TRBV6-5, the J call TRBJ2-5; D remains unclear. The germline gives CDR1 MNHEY, CDR2 SVGAGI. Trimming left V 2 bases short and J 7 bases short, with 11 bases between. This CDR3 has 13 amino acids. The CDR3 region has the DNA TGTGCCAGCAGTTACGTAGGCGCAGGGACCCAGTACTTC. Residues: CASSYVGAGTQYF.

A few counts support this clone. This chain links TRBV6-1 with TRBJ2-3; D is possibly TRBD2 (6 bases). The V end lost 3 bases, the J end lost 7 bases, and 17 bases lay between the germline ends. The CDR3 is made up of 15 amino acids. From germline, CDR1 is MNHNS and CDR2 SASEGT. In DNA form, the CDR3 reads TGTGCCAGCAGTGAGGGTCAGGGAGGACCAAATACGCAGTATTTT. Translated: CASSEGQGGPNTQYF.

This clone appeared many times. V and J are TRBV10-3 and TRBJ2-1; 7 bases align to TRBD2. CDR1 ENHRY and CDR2 SYGVKD come from the germline V gene. V trimming: 3 bases; J trimming: 8 bases; junction bases outside the gene matches: 4. This CDR3 spans 13 amino acids. CDR3 coding DNA: TGTGCCATCAGTGAAAGGGAGGGTGATGAGCAGTTCTTC. It translates to CAISEREGDEQFF.

The chain employs TRBV9 and TRBJ2-6, with 7 positions matching TRBD2. Per the germline V gene, CDR1 is SGDLS and CDR2 is YYNGEE. CDR3 length: 18 residues. The V and J ends lost 0 bases and 4 bases, in that order; junction bases with no gene match: 10. CDR3 in amino acids: CASSVAGGWSLGANVLTF. The DNA for the CDR3 is TGTGCCAGCAGCGTAGCGGGAGGCTGGTCCCTAGGGGCCAACGTCCTGACTTTC. Looking up the rest from reference TRBV9 and TRBJ2-6 gives the full variable domain: DSGVTQTPKHLITATGQRVTLRCSPRSGDLSVYWYQQSLDQGLQFLIQYYNGEERAKGNILERFSAQQFPDLHSELNLSSLELGDSALYFCASSVAGGWSLGANVLTFGAGSRLTVL.

This chain connects TRBV2 to TRBJ1-2; 9 bases match TRBD1. After removal of 6 bases from V and 3 bases from J, the junction contained 5 bases not matched to a gene. This CDR3 is 14 amino acids long. The germline CDR1 and CDR2 sequences are SNHLY and FYNNEI. The CDR3 bases are TGTGCCAGCAGACGGGACAGGGCGTACTATGGCTACACCTTC. It codes for CASRRDRAYYGYTF.

Only a few counts were recorded for this clone. Compared with germline, one end of the junction differs, possibly owing to a read error. The V call is TRBV6-6, the J call TRBJ1-3; 8 bases are shared with TRBD1. The germline V gene has CDR1 MNHNY and CDR2 SVGAGI (reference sequence). The CDR3 length is 14 residues. The DNA for the CDR3 is TGTGCCAGCAGTCCAAAAACCGGGACAGGTTTCGGGGATTTT. Its translation is CASSPKTGTGFGDF.